The 13 T cell receptor beta chains below come from one sample, sequenced in a study of CD8+CD57+ T cells in acquired aplastic anemia (dated by TCRdb to between 2017 and 2018). The reads were generated on an Illumina HiSeq 2000. Genomic DNA was used as template for profiling of TCR beta VDJ combinations and CDR3 sequences. TCRdb took the public reads, trimmed them with fastp at Q25, ran MiXCR for clone calling and kept in-frame beta chains. Identical CDR3 proteins give one entry, which carries the most common genes and DNA. The sample yields about 140,000 distinct CDR3 sequences; roughly two fifths were counted once. Over 6.5% of the sample rests with the top ten. Sequences were obtained from sorted CD4+, CD8+, or CD8+CD57+ T cells (not recorded which) from PBMCs. The receptor source for this set is a human donor in good health, serving as a control.

This clonotype was counted a few times. The V call is TRBV6-1, the J call TRBJ2-5, with a tentative D call TRBD2 (5 bases). Germline V gene data show CDR1 as MNHNS and CDR2 as SASEGT. The CDR3 runs to 15 residues. V was clipped by 6 bases and J by 8 bases, with 22 bases between them. Here the CDR3 DNA reads TGTGCCAGCAGCCCCCGGGGAACCATTTGGCGCACCCAGTACTTC. Its translation: CASSPRGTIWRTQYF.

This clonotype was detected ten times or more. The chain links TRBV30 to TRBJ2-3; D possibly matches TRBD1 or TRBD2 (5 bases each). Trimming cost V 3 bases and J 10 bases, with 17 bases left between them. The CDR3 length is 13 residues. CDR1 and CDR2 (germline): GTSNPN, SVGIG (reference sequence). The CDR3 spells CAWRPGRALAQYF. CDR3 sequence (DNA): TGTGCCTGGAGGCCGGGACGTGCATTGGCGCAGTATTTT.

This clonotype has a handful of counts. The chain couples TRBV18 to TRBJ2-5; D remains unclear. This CDR3 is built from 14 residues. V was pared by 2 bases and J by 2 bases, with 9 bases between. The germline gives CDR1 KGHSH, CDR2 LQKENI. The CDR3 DNA is TGTGCCAGCTCACCAAACCAAGAGCAAGAGACCCAGTACTTC. It translates to CASSPNQEQETQYF.

Ten or more counts support this clonotype. The V gene is TRBV5-1, the J gene TRBJ1-6; possibly TRBD1 for D (5 bases). The germline V gene has CDR1 SGHRS and CDR2 YFSETQ. V lost 3 bases, J lost 7 bases, and 14 bases lay in between. This CDR3 comprises 15 residues. Written as DNA, the CDR3 is TGCGCCAGCAGCTCGCATGAGGGGTTCAATTCACCCCTCCACTTT. Amino acids: CASSSHEGFNSPLHF. The full variable domain, its missing parts supplied by reference TRBV5-1 and TRBJ1-6, is KAGVTQTPRYLIKTRGQQVTLSCSPISGHRSVSWYQQTPGQGLQFLFEYFSETQRNKGNFPGRFSGRQFSNSRSEMNVSTLELGDSALYLCASSSHEGFNSPLHFGNGTRLTVT.

This clonotype has a count of ten or more. The chain has TRBV10-1 and TRBJ2-1; no definite D call. This CDR3 is built from 16 residues. The germline V gene has CDR1 WNHNN and CDR2 SYGVQD (reference sequence). V dropped 0 bases and J dropped 0 bases, with 9 bases sitting between them. The CDR3 DNA reads TGCGCCAGCAGTGAGTCGATAGTATCCTCCTACAATGAGCAGTTCTTC. Translation gives CASSESIVSSYNEQFF.

This clonotype was recorded once. A much more abundant neighbour one base away suggests this may be a read error. The chain employs TRBV30 and TRBJ2-2; D may be TRBD2 (5 bases). The CDR3 runs 14 residues. Looked up from germline, CDR1 is GTSNPN and CDR2 is SVGIG (reference sequence). CDR3 in DNA: TGTGCCTGGAGACATTCTCTGTCGACCGGGGAGCTGTCTTTT. This codes for CAWRHSLSTGELSF.

The chain recombines TRBV5-1 with TRBJ1-2; 9 bases line up with TRBD1. The V and J ends lost 2 bases and 6 bases, in that order; junction bases with no gene match: 5. This CDR3 spans 14 amino acids. Per germline, CDR1 SGHRS and CDR2 YFSETQ. In nucleotides, the CDR3 is TGCGCCAGCAGCTTCGGGACAGGGAAAAATGGCTACACCTTC. This codes for CASSFGTGKNGYTF.

The V call is TRBV10-2, the J call TRBJ2-3, with D possibly being TRBD1 or TRBD2 (5 bases each). This CDR3 has 10 amino acids. Trimming shortened V by 8 bases and J by 5 bases, and 5 bases separated the two germline ends. Germline CDR1 WSHSY, CDR2 SAAADI. CDR3 sequence: CASGGDTQYF. The CDR3 DNA sequence: TGCGCCAGCGGGGGAGATACGCAGTATTTT.

J is TRBJ1-1 and V is TRBV20-1, with 9 bases that match TRBD1. The junction had 4 bases not matched to a gene; V was cut back by 5 bases and J by 3 bases. CDR3 length: 13 residues. Germline V lookup: CDR1 DFQATT, CDR2 SNEGSKA (reference sequence). The CDR3 protein is CSAPGDRDTEAFF. The DNA of the CDR3 is TGCAGTGCTCCTGGGGACAGGGACACTGAAGCTTTCTTT.

The chain links TRBV19 to TRBJ1-2, with D possibly matching TRBD1 (6 bases). Trimming shortened V by 1 base and J by 8 bases, and 14 bases separated the two germline ends. CDR1 is LNHDA and CDR2 is SQIVND in the germline V gene (reference sequence). The length of the CDR3 is 14 residues. The CDR3 spells CASSIAGRGNGYTF. CDR3 sequence (DNA): TGTGCCAGTAGTATAGCAGGAAGGGGGAACGGCTACACCTTC. Looking up the rest from reference TRBV19 and TRBJ1-2 gives the full variable domain: DGGITQSPKYLFRKEGQNVTLSCEQNLNHDAMYWYRQDPGQGLRLIYYSQIVNDFQKGDIAEGYSVSREKKESFPLTVTSAQKNPTAFYLCASSIAGRGNGYTFGSGTRLTVV.

The genes are TRBV20-1 and TRBJ1-2; possibly TRBD1 for D (5 bases). V dropped 6 bases and J dropped 0 bases, with 11 bases sitting between them. The CDR3 spans 13 residues. Per the germline V gene, CDR1 is DFQATT and CDR2 is SNEGSKA (reference sequence). CDR3 bases: TGCAGTGCCCCGACAGTTTCTAACTATGGCTACACCTTC. This sequence encodes CSAPTVSNYGYTF.

The J gene is TRBJ1-4, the V gene TRBV19; D is unresolved. The CDR3 extends over 15 amino acids. V dropped 3 bases and J dropped 3 bases, with 11 bases sitting between them. Germline V CDR1 and CDR2: LNHDA, SQIVND (reference sequence). CDR3 sequence reads: CASSIAGSANEKLFF. The CDR3 nucleotides are TGTGCCAGTAGTATTGCGGGGTCGGCTAATGAAAAACTGTTTTTT.

By frequency in the sample, this clonotype is medium-sized. This sequence joins TRBV24-1 and TRBJ1-2; no definite D call. Germline V gene data show CDR1 as KGHDR and CDR2 as SFDVKD. The CDR3 has 12 amino acids. V lost 4 bases, J lost 4 bases, and 6 bases lay in between. CDR3 DNA sequence: TGTGCCACCAGTGACAGCCCCTATGGCTACACCTTC. Protein sequence: CATSDSPYGYTF.